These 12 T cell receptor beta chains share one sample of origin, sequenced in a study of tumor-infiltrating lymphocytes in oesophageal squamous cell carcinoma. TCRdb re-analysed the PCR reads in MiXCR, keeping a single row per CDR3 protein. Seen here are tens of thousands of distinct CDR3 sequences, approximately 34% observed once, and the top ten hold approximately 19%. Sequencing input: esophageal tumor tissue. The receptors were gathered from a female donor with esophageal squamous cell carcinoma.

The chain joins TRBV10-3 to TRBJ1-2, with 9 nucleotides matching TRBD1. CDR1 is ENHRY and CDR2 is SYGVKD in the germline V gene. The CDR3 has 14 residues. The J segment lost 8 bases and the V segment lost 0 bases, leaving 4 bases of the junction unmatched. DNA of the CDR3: TGTGCCATCAGTGAGTCAAGGACAGGGGACGGCTACACCTTC. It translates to CAISESRTGDGYTF.

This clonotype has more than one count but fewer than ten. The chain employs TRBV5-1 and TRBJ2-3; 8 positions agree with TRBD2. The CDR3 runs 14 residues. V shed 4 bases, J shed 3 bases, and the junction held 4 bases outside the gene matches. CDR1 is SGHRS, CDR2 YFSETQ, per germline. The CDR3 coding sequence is TGCGCCAGCAGCGAGCGGGGGAATACAGATACGCAGTATTTT. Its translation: CASSERGNTDTQYF. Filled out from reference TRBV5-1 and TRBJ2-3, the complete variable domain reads KAGVTQTPRYLIKTRGQQVTLSCSPISGHRSVSWYQQTPGQGLQFLFEYFSETQRNKGNFPGRFSGRQFSNSRSEMNVSTLELGDSALYLCASSERGNTDTQYFGPGTRLTVL.

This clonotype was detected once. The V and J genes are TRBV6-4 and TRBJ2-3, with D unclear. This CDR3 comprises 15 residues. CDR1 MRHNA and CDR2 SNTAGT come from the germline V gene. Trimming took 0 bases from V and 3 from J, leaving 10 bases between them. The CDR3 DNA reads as TGTGCCAGCAGTGACTCCGGCGCCTCAACAGATACGCAGTATTTT. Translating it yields CASSDSGASTDTQYF.

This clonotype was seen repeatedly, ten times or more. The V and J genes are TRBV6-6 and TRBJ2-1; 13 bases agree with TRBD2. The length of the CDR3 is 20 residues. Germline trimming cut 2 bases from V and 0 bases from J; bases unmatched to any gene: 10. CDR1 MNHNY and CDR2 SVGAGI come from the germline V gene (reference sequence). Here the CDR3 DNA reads TGTGCCAGCAGTTACCTTGGGACTAGCGGGATAGTTCGCTCCTACAATGAGCAGTTCTTC. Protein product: CASSYLGTSGIVRSYNEQFF.

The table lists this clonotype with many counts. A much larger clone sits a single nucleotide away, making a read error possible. As DNA, the CDR3 is TGTGCCAGCAGCTTAGGGACTAGCGGGAGGGATTACAATGAGCAGTACTTC. Translating gives CASSLGTSGRDYNEQYF. The rearrangement joins TRBV11-2 to TRBJ2-1; 15 bases match TRBD2. Gene TRBJ2-7 matches the end of the DNA better, so the J call may be wrong. CDR1 and CDR2 (germline): SGHAT, FQNNGV. There are 17 residues in the CDR3.

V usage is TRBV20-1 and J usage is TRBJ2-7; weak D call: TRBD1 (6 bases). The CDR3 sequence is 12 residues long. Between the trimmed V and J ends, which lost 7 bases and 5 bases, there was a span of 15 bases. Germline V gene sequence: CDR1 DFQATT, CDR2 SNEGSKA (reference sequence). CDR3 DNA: TGCAGTGTCAATACAGGGTTTGACGAGCAGTACTTC. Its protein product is CSVNTGFDEQYF.

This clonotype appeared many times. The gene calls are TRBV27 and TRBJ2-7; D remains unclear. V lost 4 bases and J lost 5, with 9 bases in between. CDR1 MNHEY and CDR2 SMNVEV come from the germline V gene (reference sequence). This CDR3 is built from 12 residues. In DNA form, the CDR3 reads TGTGCCAGCAGTTCCCCCCGGGACGAGCAGTACTTC. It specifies CASSSPRDEQYF.

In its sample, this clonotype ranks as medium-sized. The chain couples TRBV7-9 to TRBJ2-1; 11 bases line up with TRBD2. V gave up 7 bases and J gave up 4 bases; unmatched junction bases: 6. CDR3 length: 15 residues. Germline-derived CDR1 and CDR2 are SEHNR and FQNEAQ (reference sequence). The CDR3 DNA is TGTGCCAGCACGTCTAGCGGGAGGAGTTACAATGAGCAGTTCTTC. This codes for CASTSSGRSYNEQFF.

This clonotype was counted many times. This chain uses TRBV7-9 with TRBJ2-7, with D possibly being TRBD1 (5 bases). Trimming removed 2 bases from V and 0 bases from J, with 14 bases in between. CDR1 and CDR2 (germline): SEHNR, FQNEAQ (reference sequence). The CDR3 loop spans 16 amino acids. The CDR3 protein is CASSLWGKLSSYEQYF. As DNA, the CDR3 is TGTGCCAGCAGCTTATGGGGCAAACTCTCCTCCTACGAGCAGTACTTC. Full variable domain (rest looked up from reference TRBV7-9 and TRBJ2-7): DTGVSQNPRHKITKRGQNVTFRCDPISEHNRLYWYRQTLGQGPEFLTYFQNEAQLEKSRLLSDRFSAERPKGSFSTLEIQRTEQGDSAMYLCASSLWGKLSSYEQYFGPGTRLTVT.

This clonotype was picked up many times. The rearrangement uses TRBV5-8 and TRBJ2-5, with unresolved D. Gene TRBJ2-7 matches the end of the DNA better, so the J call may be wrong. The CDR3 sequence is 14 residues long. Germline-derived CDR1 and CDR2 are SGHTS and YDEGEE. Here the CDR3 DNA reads TGTGCCAGCAGCTTGTCGGTCGGCCGCTACGAGCAGTACTTC. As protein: CASSLSVGRYEQYF.

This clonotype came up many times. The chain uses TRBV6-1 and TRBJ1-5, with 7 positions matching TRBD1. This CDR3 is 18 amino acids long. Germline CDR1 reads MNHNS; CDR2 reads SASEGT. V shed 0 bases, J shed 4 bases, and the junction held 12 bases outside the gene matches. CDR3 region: CASSEARSGTARNQPQHF. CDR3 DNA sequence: TGTGCCAGCAGTGAAGCCCGGTCAGGGACAGCACGAAATCAGCCCCAGCATTTT.

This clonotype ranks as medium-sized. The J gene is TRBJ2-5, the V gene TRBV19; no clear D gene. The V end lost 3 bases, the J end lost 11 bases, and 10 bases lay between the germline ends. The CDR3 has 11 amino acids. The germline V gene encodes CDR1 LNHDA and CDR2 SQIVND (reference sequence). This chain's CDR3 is CASSMDVEQYF. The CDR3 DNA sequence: TGTGCCAGTAGTATGGATGTAGAGCAGTACTTC.